These 28 T cell receptor beta chains originate from one sample sequenced in a study of cytotoxic CD8 clonotypes in ibrutinib-treated CLL. Only in-frame clones appear in the TCRdb table, and some are missing; sequencing was by immunoSEQ multiplex PCR. The sample has more than 11,000 clones; roughly 76% are singletons. Specimen: PBMCs, collected before ibrutinib treatment. The receptor set was obtained from a human donor with chronic lymphocytic leukemia.

V gene TRBV10-3 combines with J gene TRBJ2-7; no clear D. Looked up from germline, CDR1 is ENHRY and CDR2 is SYGVKD. Between the trimmed V and J ends, which lost 8 bases and 2 bases, there was a span of 7 bases. CDR3 length equals 11 residues. The CDR3 region has the DNA TGTGCCATCCGACAAACCTACGAGCAGTACTTC. The encoded protein is CAIRQTYEQYF.

This chain joins TRBV4-2 and TRBJ2-7; possibly TRBD2 for D (7 bases). The germline V and J ends were trimmed by 0 bases and 5 bases, with 17 bases remaining between them. CDR1 is LGHNA, CDR2 YNFKEQ, per germline. The CDR3 has 16 amino acids. CDR3 in amino acids: CASSQDWGAGRDEQYF. The CDR3 region has the DNA TGTGCCAGCAGCCAAGATTGGGGGGCAGGGAGGGACGAGCAGTACTTC.

The CDR3 protein is CASSEVVRGSGETQYF. The CDR3 bases are TGTGCCAGCAGTGAAGTGGTTCGGGGGTCCGGGGAGACCCAGTACTTC. V is TRBV25-1 and J is TRBJ2-5; D may be TRBD2 (6 bases). The CDR3 is made up of 16 amino acids. Germline assignment: CDR1 MGHDK and CDR2 SYGVNS. V lost 2 bases, J lost 5 bases, and 18 bases lay in between.

This rearrangement joins TRBV30 to TRBJ2-3, with TRBD2 matching over 9 bases. The germline CDR1 and CDR2 sequences are GTSNPN and SVGIG (reference sequence). The CDR3 has 14 amino acids. Trimming at V came to 4 bases and at J to 6 bases, leaving 8 bases not matched to a gene. The CDR3 reads CAWTSGVQGDTQYF. The CDR3, as DNA: TGTGCCTGGACTAGCGGGGTCCAGGGGGATACGCAGTATTTT.

This clone was observed a handful of times. The chain is built from TRBV30 and TRBJ1-5, with 7 bases that match TRBD1. The CDR3 has 12 amino acids. The germline gives CDR1 GTSNPN, CDR2 SVGIG (reference sequence). Unmatched junction bases numbered 3, after V lost 6 bases and J lost 4 bases. The CDR3 sequence is CACRTGNQPQHF. DNA of the CDR3: TGTGCCTGTCGGACAGGTAATCAGCCCCAGCATTTT. Variable domain in full (rest from reference TRBV30 and TRBJ1-5): SQTIHQWPATLVQPVGSPLSLECTVEGTSNPNLYWYRQAAGRGLQLLFYSVGIGQISSEVPQNLSASRPQDRQFILSSKKLLLSDSGFYLCACRTGNQPQHFGDGTRLSIL.

In this sample, this clone turned up a few times. This sequence joins TRBV6-4 and TRBJ2-1; 10 bases are a match to TRBD1. The CDR3 has 16 residues. CDR1 is MRHNA, CDR2 SNTAGT, per germline. The junction had 9 bases not matched to a gene; V was cut back by 4 bases and J by 6 bases. The CDR3 DNA is TGTGCCAGCAGTGGTCACGGGACAGGGGACCCCAATGAGCAGTTCTTC. It translates to CASSGHGTGDPNEQFF.

This clone occurred a few times. The chain is built from TRBV19 and TRBJ1-1; possibly TRBD1 for D (5 bases). CDR1 and CDR2 from the germline V gene are LNHDA and SQIVND (reference sequence). V was shortened by 5 bases and J by 2 bases, with 9 bases between the two germline ends. The CDR3 has 13 residues. The CDR3 DNA reads as TGTGCCAGTAGTGCAGGACACAACACTGAAGCTTTCTTT. Encoded protein: CASSAGHNTEAFF.

V gene TRBV10-3 combines with J gene TRBJ2-3; D gene uncertain. V was cut by 7 bases and J by 6 bases, with 8 bases left in between. CDR3 size: 11 residues. CDR1 ENHRY and CDR2 SYGVKD come from the germline V gene. CDR3 nucleotide sequence: TGTGCCATCACCGCTTCCGATACGCAGTATTTT. Amino acid sequence: CAITASDTQYF.

A single count supports this clone. V usage is TRBV6-6 and J usage is TRBJ2-7; 7 nucleotides align to TRBD2. The germline V gene has CDR1 MNHNY and CDR2 SVGAGI (reference sequence). J lost 3 bases, V lost 5 bases, and 4 bases had no gene match. The CDR3 contains 13 residues. The CDR3 region has the DNA TGTGCCAGCAGTCGCCCTAGCGGCTACGAGCAGTACTTC. As protein: CASSRPSGYEQYF.

The chain joins TRBV30 to TRBJ2-7; tentatively, D is TRBD1 (6 bases). CDR1 is GTSNPN, CDR2 SVGIG, per germline (reference sequence). This CDR3 comprises 12 residues. V lost 2 bases and J 4 bases, leaving 9 bases between the germline ends. Here the CDR3 DNA reads TGTGCCTGGAGTCCTACAGGGTACGAGCAGTACTTC. This codes for CAWSPTGYEQYF.

This clone was picked up one time. The rearrangement uses TRBV14 and TRBJ2-1, with TRBD2 matching over 13 bases. Germline V lookup: CDR1 SGHDN, CDR2 FVKESK. V gave up 5 bases and J gave up 4 bases; unmatched junction bases: 11. CDR3 length: 18 amino acids. The CDR3 reads CASSSTSGRQLWYNEQFF. CDR3 in DNA: TGTGCCAGCAGCTCGACTAGCGGGAGGCAGTTGTGGTACAATGAGCAGTTCTTC.

In its sample, this clone was seen a few times. The chain has TRBV6-5 and TRBJ2-7; D is possibly TRBD1 (6 bases). Germline loops: CDR1 MNHEY, CDR2 SVGAGI. The CDR3 spans 14 residues. Trimming left V 3 bases short and J 1 base short, with 10 bases between. CDR3 DNA: TGTGCCAGCAGTTATCGCGGACAGTCCTACGAGCAGTACTTC. Its protein product is CASSYRGQSYEQYF.

V is TRBV4-2 and J is TRBJ2-4; no firm D call. V gave up 3 bases and J gave up 0 bases, with 12 bases separating them. From germline, CDR1 is LGHNA and CDR2 YNFKEQ. CDR3 length: 16 amino acids. The CDR3 region has the DNA TGTGCCAGCAGCCACGCGGCGGAGATAGCCAAAAACATTCAGTACTTC. Encoded protein: CASSHAAEIAKNIQYF.

The rearrangement links TRBV28 to TRBJ1-4, with D tentatively TRBD1 (5 bases). The CDR3 consists of 14 residues. Germline CDR1 and CDR2: MDHEN and SYDVKM. Trimming left V 2 bases short and J 3 bases short, with 7 bases between. CDR3 DNA sequence: TGTGCCAGCAGTTTAAGGGGCGCTAATGAAAAACTGTTTTTT. Its translation: CASSLRGANEKLFF.

The rearrangement joins TRBV2 to TRBJ1-6; D remains unclear. Deletions cut 4 bases from V and 12 bases from J, with 13 bases between. Germline CDR1 and CDR2: SNHLY and FYNNEI. CDR3 length equals 13 residues. The DNA for the CDR3 is TGTGCCAGCAGTGGTGGCCGCGCGGGACCCCTCCACTTT. As protein: CASSGGRAGPLHF.

The chain uses TRBV30 and TRBJ2-5; D might be TRBD1 (6 bases). The V and J ends lost 1 base and 4 bases respectively, with 10 bases between them. The CDR3 runs to 13 residues. Per germline, CDR1 GTSNPN and CDR2 SVGIG (reference sequence). This chain's CDR3 is CAWSGQGTETQYF. Written as DNA, the CDR3 is TGTGCCTGGAGTGGCCAGGGGACAGAGACCCAGTACTTC.

This clone was detected a few times. The chain recombines TRBV7-2 with TRBJ1-1, with D tentatively TRBD1 (6 bases). The CDR3 consists of 16 residues. Deletions cut 1 base from V and 7 bases from J, with 19 bases between. Germline V gene sequence: CDR1 SGHTA, CDR2 FQGNSA. The CDR3 spells CASSLVGGAPGLEAFF. DNA of the CDR3: TGTGCCAGCAGCTTAGTCGGGGGCGCGCCGGGTCTTGAAGCTTTCTTT. The full variable domain, with the rest looked up from reference TRBV7-2 and TRBJ1-1, is GAGVSQSPSNKVTEKGKDVELRCDPISGHTALYWYRQSLGQGLEFLIYFQGNSAPDKSGLPSDRFSAERTGGSVSTLTIQRTQQEDSAVYLCASSLVGGAPGLEAFFGQGTRLTVV.

This clone came up a few times. The chain has TRBV15 and TRBJ1-5; D ambiguous. This CDR3 spans 14 amino acids. The germline gives CDR1 LNHNV, CDR2 YYDKDF (reference sequence). V was trimmed by 3 bases and J by 2 bases, leaving 8 bases between them. The chain's CDR3 is CATSRGVGNQPQHF. The CDR3 DNA sequence: TGTGCCACCAGCAGGGGCGTGGGCAATCAGCCCCAGCATTTT.

The rearrangement joins TRBV5-5 to TRBJ2-3, with D tentatively TRBD1 or TRBD2 (5 bases each). Per germline, CDR1 SGHKS and CDR2 YYEKEE (reference sequence). The V and J ends lost 2 bases and 2 bases respectively, with 18 bases between them. CDR3 size: 17 residues. The CDR3 loop reads CASSFGPKGSPTDTQYF. The CDR3 nucleotides are TGTGCCAGCAGCTTTGGGCCCAAGGGGAGTCCCACAGATACGCAGTATTTT.

The chain recombines TRBV11-2 with TRBJ1-5; D possibly corresponds to TRBD1 (5 bases). The length of the CDR3 is 13 residues. Per the germline V gene, CDR1 is SGHAT and CDR2 is FQNNGV. V dropped 6 bases and J dropped 9 bases, with 15 bases sitting between them. Here the CDR3 reads CASSLAGGVPQHF. The CDR3 nucleotides read TGTGCCAGCAGTCTCGCGGGAGGGGTGCCCCAGCATTTT.

This clone was recorded a few times. The CDR3 DNA reads as TGTGCCAGTAATACAGGGGGCGGTGAAAAACTGTTTTTT. It translates to CASNTGGGEKLFF. The chain has TRBV19 and TRBJ1-4; 9 bases are a match to TRBD1. CDR3 length: 13 amino acids. Trimming removed 7 bases from V and 7 bases from J; junction bases left unmatched: 4. Germline loops: CDR1 LNHDA, CDR2 SQIVND (reference sequence).

The chain has TRBV6-5 and TRBJ1-1; D not resolved. Germline CDR1 reads MNHEY; CDR2 reads SVGAGI. Deletions cut 8 bases from V and 2 bases from J, with 12 bases between. The CDR3 is 13 residues long. The CDR3 reads CASGRSSNTEAFF. The CDR3 nucleotides read TGTGCCAGCGGGAGAAGCTCCAACACTGAAGCTTTCTTT.

The gene calls are TRBV7-2 and TRBJ2-3; D unclear. The CDR3 extends over 11 amino acids. V lost 10 bases and J lost 0, with 5 bases in between. Per germline, CDR1 SGHTA and CDR2 FQGNSA. The CDR3 nucleotides read TGTGCCACCCAGAGCACAGATACGCAGTATTTT. This sequence encodes CATQSTDTQYF.

The chain recombines TRBV19 with TRBJ1-1; no reliable D call. The CDR3 is made up of 15 amino acids. Trimming stripped 3 bases from V and 0 bases from J, with 11 bases between. From germline, CDR1 is LNHDA and CDR2 SQIVND (reference sequence). The CDR3 here is CASSMWSELNTEAFF. The CDR3 DNA is TGTGCCAGTAGTATGTGGTCCGAGTTGAACACTGAAGCTTTCTTT.

The chain couples TRBV28 to TRBJ2-6, with D hard to call. CDR1 is MDHEN, CDR2 SYDVKM, per germline. The length of the CDR3 is 13 residues. V lost 1 base to trimming and J lost 2 bases, with 0 bases between them. In DNA form, the CDR3 reads TGTGCCAGCAGTTTATCTGGGGCCAACGTCCTGACTTTC. Translating it yields CASSLSGANVLTF.

The V and J genes are TRBV5-1 and TRBJ1-1; D is unclear. The V gene's germline CDR1 is SGHRS and CDR2 YFSETQ. This CDR3 has 13 amino acids. V gave up 4 bases and J gave up 1 base, with 8 bases separating them. The CDR3, as DNA: TGCGCCAGCAGCCCGGACGCGAACACTGAAGCTTTCTTT. This codes for CASSPDANTEAFF.

The V call is TRBV5-1, the J call TRBJ2-1, with TRBD2 matching 7 bases. Germline CDR1 SGHRS, CDR2 YFSETQ. There are 14 residues in the CDR3. V lost 5 bases and J lost 9; bases outside the gene matches: 11. CDR3 residues: CASSYAGEVGEQFF. The CDR3 DNA follows: TGCGCCAGCAGTTACGCGGGAGAGGTAGGTGAGCAGTTCTTC.

This clone occurred once. CDR3 loop: CASSFLPQPNTEAFF. As DNA, the CDR3 is TGTGCCAGCAGTTTTCTCCCACAACCGAACACTGAAGCTTTCTTT. This sequence joins TRBV27 and TRBJ1-1; no clear D gene. Germline V gives CDR1 MNHEY, CDR2 SMNVEV (reference sequence). This CDR3 contains 15 residues. Trimming cost V 3 bases and J 1 base, with 12 bases left between them.